This TCR beta chain was observed in a study of T cell responses to AZD1222 COVID-19 vaccine. Concerning this clone itself: The antigen is undetermined.

Samples with a second dose at about 4 or about 12 weeks were pooled together. TCRdb's table, derived via immunoSEQ multiplex PCR, lists solely in-frame clones and lacks some. The table records 100,000 to 130,000 clones, approximately 90% of them present only once. CDR3 length equals 16 residues. Germline lookup yields CDR1 SGHVS and CDR2 FNYEAQ. V shed 3 bases and J 2 bases; nucleotides not matched to a gene: 5. Study-level findings and limits: Regions 160-218 and 743-854 dominated among vaccine-associated CD4 TCRs spanning spike.

The sequenced sample was peripheral blood, obtained 28 days after the second AZD1222 dose. The V and J genes are TRBV7-6 and TRBJ2-1, with TRBD1 identical over 9 bases. The clonotype was recovered from an adult who received the AZD1222 COVID-19 vaccine. In DNA form, the CDR3 reads TGTGCCAGCAGCTTGGGGGGACAGGGAACCTACAATGAGCAGTTCTTC. This encodes CASSLGGQGTYNEQFF.